The 12 T cell receptor beta chains listed next were all sequenced from one sample in a study of cytomegalovirus exposure and HLA in healthy donors. Clones were sequenced by immunoSEQ multiplex PCR, and TCRdb holds only the in-frame ones, with some missing. The sample lists approximately 260,000 clones; around 86% were seen once. The sequencing input was PBMCs. The receptors come from a woman between 18 and 30 years old in good health and CMV-seronegative.

The gene calls are TRBV19 and TRBJ2-5, with D perhaps TRBD1 (5 bases). Trimming cost V 2 bases and J 5 bases, with 12 bases left between them. The V gene's germline CDR1 is LNHDA and CDR2 SQIVND (reference sequence). The CDR3 covers 14 residues. Written as DNA, the CDR3 is TGTGCCAGTAGTATAAGGGGCCTTCTCGAGACCCAGTACTTC. Amino acid sequence: CASSIRGLLETQYF.

Of note for this clone: A much bigger clone sits one base away, suggesting this may be a read error. The rearrangement uses TRBV7-8 and TRBJ2-7, with 8 bases identical to TRBD1. In germline, CDR1 is SGHVS, CDR2 FQNEAQ. The CDR3 has 14 amino acids. Unmatched junction bases numbered 4, after V lost 4 bases and J lost 2 bases. CDR3 residues: CASSSGTGAYEQYF. As DNA, the CDR3 is TGTGCCAGCAGCTCCGGGACAGGAGCCTACGAGCAGTACTTC.

This sequence joins TRBV14 and TRBJ1-6; D is unclear. Trimming shortened V by 4 bases and J by 7 bases, and 14 bases separated the two germline ends. This CDR3 region has 15 residues. CDR1 and CDR2 from the germline V gene are SGHDN and FVKESK. CDR3 sequence: CASSPSMGSNSPLHF. The CDR3 region has the DNA TGTGCCAGCAGCCCCAGCATGGGCTCCAATTCACCCCTCCACTTT.

This rearrangement joins TRBV9 to TRBJ2-1; the match to TRBD1 covers 7 bases. V was pared by 3 bases and J by 2 bases, with 2 bases of the junction left unmatched. Germline lookup yields CDR1 SGDLS and CDR2 YYNGEE. The CDR3 runs to 14 residues. This chain's CDR3 is CASSEQGPYNEQFF. CDR3 DNA: TGTGCCAGCAGCGAACAGGGGCCCTACAATGAGCAGTTCTTC.

V and J are TRBV10-1 and TRBJ2-2, with D possibly being TRBD2 (6 bases). CDR1 is WNHNN and CDR2 is SYGVQD in the germline V gene (reference sequence). V lost 11 bases, J lost 4 bases, and 17 bases lay in between. CDR3 length: 14 residues. CDR3 amino acids: CASNGGRGTGELFF. CDR3 DNA sequence: TGCGCCTCCAATGGGGGGAGAGGCACCGGGGAGCTGTTTTTT.

The chain is built from TRBV30 and TRBJ1-5, with unresolved D. V was pared by 0 bases and J by 0 bases, with 12 bases between. The CDR3 consists of 16 residues. CDR1 is GTSNPN, CDR2 SVGIG, per germline (reference sequence). The CDR3 loop is CAWSVLGRHSNQPQHF. The DNA for the CDR3 is TGTGCCTGGAGTGTACTAGGACGACATAGCAATCAGCCCCAGCATTTT. Filled out from reference TRBV30 and TRBJ1-5, the complete variable domain reads SQTIHQWPATLVQPVGSPLSLECTVEGTSNPNLYWYRQAAGRGLQLLFYSVGIGQISSEVPQNLSASRPQDRQFILSSKKLLLSDSGFYLCAWSVLGRHSNQPQHFGDGTRLSIL.

The gene calls are TRBV9 and TRBJ1-5, with D possibly being TRBD1 (5 bases). This CDR3 has 14 residues. The ends were cut back, 3 bases at V and 0 bases at J, with 7 bases in the middle. CDR1 is SGDLS, CDR2 YYNGEE, per germline. The CDR3 sequence is CASSGDSSNQPQHF. CDR3 in DNA: TGTGCCAGCAGCGGCGACAGTAGCAATCAGCCCCAGCATTTT.

V and J are TRBV28 and TRBJ2-1; TRBD2 aligns across 12 bases. The junction had 14 bases not matched to a gene; V was cut back by 3 bases and J by 8 bases. Germline V gives CDR1 MDHEN, CDR2 SYDVKM. The CDR3 is 18 amino acids. The CDR3 DNA follows: TGTGCCAGCAGTTTCGATCTACTGCGACTAGCGGGGGAGGATGAGCAGTTCTTC. It codes for CASSFDLLRLAGEDEQFF.

This chain joins TRBV2 and TRBJ2-1; TRBD2 matches 12 bases. This CDR3 spans 22 amino acids. Germline V gives CDR1 SNHLY, CDR2 FYNNEI. The junction had 16 bases not matched to a gene; V was cut back by 1 base and J by 0 bases. The CDR3 region is CASSEEEYKGTSGFFSYNEQFF. The CDR3 DNA follows: TGTGCCAGCAGTGAAGAGGAATATAAGGGGACTAGCGGGTTTTTCTCCTACAATGAGCAGTTCTTC.

The rearrangement uses TRBV30 and TRBJ2-5; the D gene is possibly TRBD2 (5 bases). The CDR3 is 15 amino acids. Germline CDR1 reads GTSNPN; CDR2 reads SVGIG (reference sequence). The V gene lost 4 bases and the J gene lost 5 bases, with 20 bases spanning the gap. The CDR3: CAWITRGFPRETQYF. The CDR3 coding sequence is TGTGCCTGGATCACACGGGGTTTCCCCCGGGAGACCCAGTACTTC. The full variable domain, with the rest looked up from reference TRBV30 and TRBJ2-5, is SQTIHQWPATLVQPVGSPLSLECTVEGTSNPNLYWYRQAAGRGLQLLFYSVGIGQISSEVPQNLSASRPQDRQFILSSKKLLLSDSGFYLCAWITRGFPRETQYFGPGTRLLVL.

This clone appeared a single time. The gene calls are TRBV18 and TRBJ2-7; possible D gene TRBD2, 6 bases. The V gene's germline CDR1 is KGHSH and CDR2 LQKENI. V was pared by 3 bases and J by 5 bases, with 11 bases between. The CDR3 runs 13 residues. The CDR3: CASSPGGVHEQYF. The CDR3 coding sequence is TGTGCCAGCTCACCCGGGGGAGTCCACGAGCAGTACTTC.

V is TRBV4-1 and J is TRBJ1-5; a possible D gene is TRBD1 (6 bases). The CDR3 spans 17 residues. Germline assignment: CDR1 MGHRA and CDR2 YSYEKL. V lost 5 bases to trimming and J lost 5 bases, with 22 bases between them. This CDR3 reads CASSSEGTNSLYQPQHF. The CDR3 nucleotides read TGCGCCAGCAGCTCCGAGGGGACAAACTCACTCTATCAGCCCCAGCATTTT.